This is a list of T cell receptor beta chains from one sample in a study of shared clonotypes between healthy human individuals. The assay was immunoSEQ multiplex PCR, and TCRdb's table has in-frame clones only and misses some. The sample lists some 2,000,000 clones; 90% to 96% were seen once. The specimen sequenced was naive CD4+ T cells sorted from blood. The receptors shown here come from a man aged 18 to 30 in good health. Both conserved end residues are part of each CDR3. The order of the fields is D gene, clone size, J gene, V gene, CDR3 DNA, CDR3 protein. D genes are given only for firm matches. Clone size appears in some rows only: once, few, many, or a class for an expanded clone.

NA NA TRBJ1-1 TRBV7-2 TGTGCCAGCAGCTTAGTGGGGGCGGCAGGAACTGAAGCTTTCTTT CASSLVGAAGTEAFF
TRBD1 NA TRBJ2-7 TRBV7-9 TGTGCCAGCAGCGTCAGGACAGGTCTCTCCTACGAGCAGTACTTC CASSVRTGLSYEQYF
TRBD2 NA TRBJ2-2 TRBV11-2 TGTGCCAGCAGCCCAGGATTACTAGCGGCTAACACCGGGGAGCTGTTTTTT CASSPGLLAANTGELFF
NA NA TRBJ2-5 TRBV5-1 TGCGCCAGCAGCTTGGAGGTCGAGACCCAGTACTTC CASSLEVETQYF
NA NA TRBJ1-5 TRBV18 TGTGCCAGCTCACCAGGGAGAGAGAATCAGCCCCAGCATTTT CASSPGRENQPQHF
NA NA TRBJ2-1 TRBV7-2 TGTGCCAGCAGCTTAAGGTCTATTAGTGAGCAGTTCTTC CASSLRSISEQFF
NA NA TRBJ2-7 TRBV28 TGTGCCAGCAGCAAAGGGGGTAGCCTCTACGAGCAGTACTTC CASSKGGSLYEQYF
NA NA TRBJ2-3 TRBV6-5 TGTGCCAGCAGTTACTCGGGCTCCACAGATACGCAGTATTTT CASSYSGSTDTQYF
TRBD2 NA TRBJ2-1 TRBV5-1 TGCGCCAGCAGCGAGACCTCTAGCGGGAGGAATGAGCAGTTCTTC CASSETSSGRNEQFF
TRBD1 NA TRBJ1-4 TRBV14 TGTGCCAGCAGCCGGCAGGGGGCAGGGGAAAAACTGTTTTTT CASSRQGAGEKLFF
NA NA TRBJ1-6 TRBV6-1 TGTGCCAGCAGATCGGGGATCTACGATTCACCCCTCCACTTT CASRSGIYDSPLHF
TRBD1 NA TRBJ2-5 TRBV5-4 TGTGCCAGCAGCTTGGGACAGGGCCTCAGTGGGACCCAGTACTTC CASSLGQGLSGTQYF
TRBD1 NA TRBJ1-2 TRBV5-4 TGTGCCAGCAGCTTGCAGACAGGGGATAACTATGGCTACACCTTC CASSLQTGDNYGYTF
NA NA TRBJ1-1 TRBV29-1 TGCAGCGGAGATACCAAGGGTGGTGAAGCTTTCTTT CSGDTKGGEAFF
NA NA TRBJ2-7 TRBV30 TGTGCCTGGAGTATGGCAGGATTTACCTACGAGCAGTACTTC CAWSMAGFTYEQYF
NA NA TRBJ2-3 TRBV5-1 TGCGCCAGCAGCTTGTCGGGGGGCGCGGCAGATACGCAGTATTTT CASSLSGGAADTQYF
TRBD1 once TRBJ1-4 TRBV5-6 TGTGCCAGCAGCGGAACACAGGGGGCGCGAGAAAAACTGTTTTTT CASSGTQGAREKLFF
NA once TRBJ1-6 TRBV6-5 TGTGCCAGCAGCCTACAGGTGGCACCCCTCCACTTT CASSLQVAPLHF
NA NA TRBJ1-4 TRBV5-1 TGCGCCAGCAGAAGTTATAATGAAAAACTGTTTTTT CASRSYNEKLFF
NA NA TRBJ1-1 TRBV30 TGTGCCTGGAGTGTTTTAGGAGGGATGAACACTGAAGCTTTCTTT CAWSVLGGMNTEAFF
TRBD2 NA TRBJ2-1 TRBV7-2 TGTGCCAGCAGCTCGACTAGCGGGTACGAGCAGTTCTTC CASSSTSGYEQFF
NA NA TRBJ2-7 TRBV5-1 TGCGCCAGCAGCGAATCTTCCGGGACAAAACTCTACGAGCAGTACTTC CASSESSGTKLYEQYF
NA once TRBJ2-2 TRBV5-6 TGTGCCAGCAGCTTGGTAACCGTCGACACCGGGGAGCTGTTTTTT CASSLVTVDTGELFF
NA few TRBJ2-1 TRBV7-3 TGTGCCAGCAGCGTGGGACCTCTCGGTGAGCAGTTCTTC CASSVGPLGEQFF
TRBD1 NA TRBJ2-6 TRBV10-3 TGTGCCATCACTGGACAGGGGTTAGCTCCCGGGGCCAACGTCCTGACTTTC CAITGQGLAPGANVLTF
NA NA TRBJ1-6 TRBV28 TGTGCCGGGGGGGGAAGCTCCTATAATTCACCCCTCCACTTT CAGGGSSYNSPLHF
TRBD1 NA TRBJ2-7 TRBV5-4 TGTGCCAGCAGACCTCGGACAGGCTACGAGCAGTACTTC CASRPRTGYEQYF
NA once TRBJ2-5 TRBV18 TGTGCCAGCTCACCGAGGCAGGAACGTCAAGAGACCCAGTACTTC CASSPRQERQETQYF
TRBD1 NA TRBJ1-1 TRBV6-4 TGTGCCAGCAGCCCACAGGGGGCTAGGTCGGACACTGAAGCTTTCTTT CASSPQGARSDTEAFF
NA once TRBJ2-3 TRBV7-9 TGTGCCAGCAGCTTAGGAGCAGGGAAGGTAGATACGCAGTATTTT CASSLGAGKVDTQYF
NA NA TRBJ1-1 TRBV30 TGTGCCTGGAGTGTAACAGGGACCCACACTGAAGCTTTCTTT CAWSVTGTHTEAFF
NA NA TRBJ2-5 TRBV5-1 TGCGCCAGCAGCCCCGGAGGCCATCAAGAGACCCAGTACTTC CASSPGGHQETQYF
NA NA TRBJ1-6 TRBV5-1 TGCGCCAGCAGCTTGGCCGGCCCTAATTCACCCCTCCACTTT CASSLAGPNSPLHF
NA NA TRBJ2-2 TRBV7-9 TGTGCCAGCAGCTTCAGGCAGGGGATTACCGGGGAGCTGTTTTTT CASSFRQGITGELFF
TRBD2 NA TRBJ2-3 TRBV2 TGTGCCAGCAGTCTCACTAGCGGGGGCACAGATACGCAGTATTTT CASSLTSGGTDTQYF